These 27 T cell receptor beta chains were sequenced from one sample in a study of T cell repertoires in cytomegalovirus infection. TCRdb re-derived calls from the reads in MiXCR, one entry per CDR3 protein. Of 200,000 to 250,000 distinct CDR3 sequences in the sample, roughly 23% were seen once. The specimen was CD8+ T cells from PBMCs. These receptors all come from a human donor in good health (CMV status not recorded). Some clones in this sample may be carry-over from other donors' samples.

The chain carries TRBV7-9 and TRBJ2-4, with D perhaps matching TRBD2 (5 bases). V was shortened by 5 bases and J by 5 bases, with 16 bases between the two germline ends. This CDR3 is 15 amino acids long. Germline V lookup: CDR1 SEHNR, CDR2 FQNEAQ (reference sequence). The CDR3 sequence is CASSRVNSEENIQYF. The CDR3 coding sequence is TGTGCCAGCAGCCGCGTAAATAGCGAGGAAAACATTCAGTACTTC.

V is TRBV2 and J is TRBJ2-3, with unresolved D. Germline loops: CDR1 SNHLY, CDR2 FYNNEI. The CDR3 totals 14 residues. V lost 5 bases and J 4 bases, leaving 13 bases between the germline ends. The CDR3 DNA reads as TGTGCCAGCAGTCCCGGCTTGGTTGCAGATACGCAGTATTTT. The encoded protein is CASSPGLVADTQYF.

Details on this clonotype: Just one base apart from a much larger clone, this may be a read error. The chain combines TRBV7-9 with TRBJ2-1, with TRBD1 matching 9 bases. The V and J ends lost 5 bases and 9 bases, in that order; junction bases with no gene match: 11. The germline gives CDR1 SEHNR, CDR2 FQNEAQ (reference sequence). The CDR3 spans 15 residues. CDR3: CASSLPGQGIVEQFF. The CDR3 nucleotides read TGTGCCAGCAGCCTACCGGGACAGGGTATTGTTGAGCAGTTCTTC.

The CDR3 DNA reads as TGCAGTGCTAGAGATCTTTCCCATTACAATGAGCAGTTCTTC. Translation gives CSARDLSHYNEQFF. This chain uses TRBV20-1 with TRBJ2-1; D ambiguous. The CDR3 contains 14 residues. Germline V lookup: CDR1 DFQATT, CDR2 SNEGSKA (reference sequence). Trimming cost V 0 bases and J 4 bases, with 10 bases left between them.

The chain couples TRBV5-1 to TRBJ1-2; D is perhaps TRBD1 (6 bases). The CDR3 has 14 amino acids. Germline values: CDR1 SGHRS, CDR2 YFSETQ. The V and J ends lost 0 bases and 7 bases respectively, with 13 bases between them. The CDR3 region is CASSLVESGVGYTF. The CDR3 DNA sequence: TGCGCCAGCAGCTTGGTCGAGTCAGGGGTTGGCTACACCTTC.

The CDR3 sequence is CASIPPGLAGGRGDTQYF. Written as DNA, the CDR3 is TGTGCCAGCATCCCTCCGGGACTAGCGGGGGGGCGAGGAGATACGCAGTATTTT. The chain is built from TRBV7-9 and TRBJ2-3; TRBD2 agrees at 16 bases. J gave up 5 bases and V 7 bases, and 12 bases lay outside the gene matches. The CDR3 runs to 18 residues. In germline, CDR1 is SEHNR, CDR2 FQNEAQ (reference sequence).

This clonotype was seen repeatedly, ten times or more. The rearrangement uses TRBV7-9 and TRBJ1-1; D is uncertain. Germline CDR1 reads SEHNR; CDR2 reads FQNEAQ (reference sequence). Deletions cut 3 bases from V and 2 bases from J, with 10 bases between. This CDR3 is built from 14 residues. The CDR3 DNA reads TGTGCCAGCAGCTTTTCTGACCAAAACACTGAAGCTTTCTTT. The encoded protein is CASSFSDQNTEAFF.

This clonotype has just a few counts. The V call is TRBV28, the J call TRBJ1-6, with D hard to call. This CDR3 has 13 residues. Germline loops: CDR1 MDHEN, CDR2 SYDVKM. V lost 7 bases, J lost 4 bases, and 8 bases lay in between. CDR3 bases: TGTGCCAGCAAGAGACCATATAATTCACCCCTCCACTTT. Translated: CASKRPYNSPLHF.

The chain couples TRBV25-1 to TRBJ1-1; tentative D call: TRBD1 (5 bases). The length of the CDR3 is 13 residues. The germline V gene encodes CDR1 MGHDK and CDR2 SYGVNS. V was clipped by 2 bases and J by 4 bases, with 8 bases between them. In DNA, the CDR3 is TGTGCCAGCAGTGAACACGGGGGCACTGAAGCTTTCTTT. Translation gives CASSEHGGTEAFF. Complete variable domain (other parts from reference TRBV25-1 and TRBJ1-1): EADIYQTPRYLVIGTGKKITLECSQTMGHDKMYWYQQDPGMELHLIHYSYGVNSTEKGDLSSESTVSRIRTEHFPLTLESARPSHTSQYLCASSEHGGTEAFFGQGTRLTVV.

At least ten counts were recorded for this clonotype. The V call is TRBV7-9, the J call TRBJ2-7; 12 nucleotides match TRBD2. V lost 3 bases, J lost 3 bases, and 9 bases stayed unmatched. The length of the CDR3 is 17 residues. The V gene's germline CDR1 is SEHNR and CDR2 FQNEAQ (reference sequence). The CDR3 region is CASSFPPTSGGHYEQYF. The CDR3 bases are TGTGCCAGCAGCTTCCCCCCGACTAGCGGGGGACACTACGAGCAGTACTTC.

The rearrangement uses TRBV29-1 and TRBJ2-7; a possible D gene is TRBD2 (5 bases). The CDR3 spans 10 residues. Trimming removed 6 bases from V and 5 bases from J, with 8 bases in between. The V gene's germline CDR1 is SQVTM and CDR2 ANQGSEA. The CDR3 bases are TGCAGCGTCACCGGGAACGAGCAGTACTTC. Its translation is CSVTGNEQYF.

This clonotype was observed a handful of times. The CDR3 DNA is TGTGCCAGCAGCGATTTCGAGCGGGGTAGCACAGATACGCAGTATTTT. Translated, it gives CASSDFERGSTDTQYF. This chain links TRBV2 with TRBJ2-3; TRBD2 aligns across 7 bases. The V and J ends lost 6 bases and 0 bases, in that order; junction bases with no gene match: 9. Germline loops: CDR1 SNHLY, CDR2 FYNNEI. CDR3 length: 16 amino acids.

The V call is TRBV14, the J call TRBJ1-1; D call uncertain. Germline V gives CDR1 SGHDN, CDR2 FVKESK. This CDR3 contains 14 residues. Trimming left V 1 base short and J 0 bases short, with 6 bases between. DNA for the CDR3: TGTGCCAGCAGCCAAGGACTCATGAACACTGAAGCTTTCTTT. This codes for CASSQGLMNTEAFF.

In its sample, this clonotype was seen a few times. The CDR3 coding sequence is TGTGCCAGCAGCCCCAGGGGAGTGACTGAAGCTTTCTTT. As protein: CASSPRGVTEAFF. This sequence joins TRBV7-9 and TRBJ1-1; TRBD1 is a possible D gene (6 bases). The CDR3 covers 13 residues. Looked up from germline, CDR1 is SEHNR and CDR2 is FQNEAQ (reference sequence). V was shortened by 5 bases and J by 5 bases, with 12 bases between the two germline ends.

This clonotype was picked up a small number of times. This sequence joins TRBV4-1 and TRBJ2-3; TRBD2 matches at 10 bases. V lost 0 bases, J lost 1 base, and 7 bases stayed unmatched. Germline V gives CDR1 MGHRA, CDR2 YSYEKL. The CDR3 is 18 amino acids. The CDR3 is CASSQELAGTLGTDTQYF. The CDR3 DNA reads TGCGCCAGCAGCCAAGAACTAGCGGGGACCCTAGGCACAGATACGCAGTATTTT.

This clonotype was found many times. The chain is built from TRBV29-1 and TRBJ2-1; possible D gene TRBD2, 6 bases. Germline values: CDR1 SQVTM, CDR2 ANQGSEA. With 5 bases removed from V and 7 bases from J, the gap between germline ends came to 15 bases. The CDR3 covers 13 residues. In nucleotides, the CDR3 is TGCAGCGTTCCCGGTGGTGGGGGGAATGAGCAGTTCTTC. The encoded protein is CSVPGGGGNEQFF.

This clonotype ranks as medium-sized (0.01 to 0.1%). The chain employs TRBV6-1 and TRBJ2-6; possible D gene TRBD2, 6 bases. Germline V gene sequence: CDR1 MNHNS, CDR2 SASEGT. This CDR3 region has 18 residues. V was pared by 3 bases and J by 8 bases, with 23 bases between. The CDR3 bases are TGTGCCAGCAGTGATTTCCGCCTTCAGGCGGGGCAGCCCAACGTCCTGACTTTC. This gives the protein CASSDFRLQAGQPNVLTF.

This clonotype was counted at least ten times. The CDR3 bases are TGTGCCAGCAGTTTGGGACTGTCGGAGACAGATACGCAGTATTTT. Amino acid sequence: CASSLGLSETDTQYF. The chain combines TRBV12-3 or TRBV12-4 with TRBJ2-3; D may be TRBD2 (6 bases). The V and J ends lost 3 bases and 3 bases respectively, with 13 bases between them. This CDR3 contains 15 residues.

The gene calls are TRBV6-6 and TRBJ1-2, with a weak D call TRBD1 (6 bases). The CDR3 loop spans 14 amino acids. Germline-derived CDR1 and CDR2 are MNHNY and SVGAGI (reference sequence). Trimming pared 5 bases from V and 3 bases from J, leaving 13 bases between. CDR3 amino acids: CASSGRGADYGYTF. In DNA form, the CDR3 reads TGTGCCAGCAGTGGCCGGGGGGCGGACTATGGCTACACCTTC.

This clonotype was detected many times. The CDR3 loop is CASSPTGQETQYF. In DNA, the CDR3 is TGTGCCAGCAGTCCGACAGGGCAAGAGACCCAGTACTTC. The chain has TRBV12-3 or TRBV12-4 and TRBJ2-5; 7 nucleotides agree with TRBD1. The CDR3 has 13 residues. V shed 5 bases and J 2 bases; nucleotides not matched to a gene: 2.

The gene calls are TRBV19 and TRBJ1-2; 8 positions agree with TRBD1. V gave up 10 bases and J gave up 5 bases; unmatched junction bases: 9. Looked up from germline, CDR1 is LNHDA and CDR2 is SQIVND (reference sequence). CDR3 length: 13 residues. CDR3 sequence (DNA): TGTGCCACTAACTACCAGGGGGCGTATGGCTACACCTTC. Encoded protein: CATNYQGAYGYTF.

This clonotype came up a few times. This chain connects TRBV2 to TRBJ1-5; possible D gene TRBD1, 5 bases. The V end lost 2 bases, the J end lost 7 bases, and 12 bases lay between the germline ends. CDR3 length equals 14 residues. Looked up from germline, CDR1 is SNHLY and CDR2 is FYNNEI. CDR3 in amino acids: CASSEWGVGQPQHF. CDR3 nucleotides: TGTGCCAGCAGTGAATGGGGGGTAGGCCAGCCCCAGCATTTT. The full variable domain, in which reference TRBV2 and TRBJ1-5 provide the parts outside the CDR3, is EPEVTQTPSHQVTQMGQEVILRCVPISNHLYFYWYRQILGQKVEFLVSFYNNEISEKSEIFDDQFSVERPDGSNFTLKIRSTKLEDSAMYFCASSEWGVGQPQHFGDGTRLSIL.

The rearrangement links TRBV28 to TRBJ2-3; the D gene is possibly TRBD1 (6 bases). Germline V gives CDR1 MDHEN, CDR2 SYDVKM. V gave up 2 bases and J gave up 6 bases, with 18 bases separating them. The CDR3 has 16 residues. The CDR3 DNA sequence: TGTGCCAGCAGTTTAAGGGGACACTCGAAAAGGGATACGCAGTATTTT. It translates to CASSLRGHSKRDTQYF.

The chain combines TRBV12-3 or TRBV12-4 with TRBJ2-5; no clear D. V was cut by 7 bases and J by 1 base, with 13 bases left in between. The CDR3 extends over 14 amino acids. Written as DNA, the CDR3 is TGTGCCAGCAAGTCCTTAGGAGTCCAAGAGACCCAGTACTTC. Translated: CASKSLGVQETQYF.

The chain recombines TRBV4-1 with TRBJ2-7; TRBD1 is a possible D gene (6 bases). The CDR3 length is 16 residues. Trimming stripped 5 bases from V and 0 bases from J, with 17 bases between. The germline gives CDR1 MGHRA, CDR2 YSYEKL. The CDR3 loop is CASSFEWGPNSYEQYF. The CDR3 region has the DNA TGCGCCAGCAGCTTCGAATGGGGGCCAAACTCCTACGAGCAGTACTTC.

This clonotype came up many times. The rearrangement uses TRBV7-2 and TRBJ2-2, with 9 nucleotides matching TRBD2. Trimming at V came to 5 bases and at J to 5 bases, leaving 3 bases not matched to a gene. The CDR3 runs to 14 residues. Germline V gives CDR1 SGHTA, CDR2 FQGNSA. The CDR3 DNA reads TGTGCCAGCAGCATGGGACTAGCAACCGGGGAGCTGTTTTTT. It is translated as CASSMGLATGELFF.

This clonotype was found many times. The CDR3 bases are TGTGCCAGCAGCTTAGCGGGACAGGGGCACACTGAAGCTTTCTTT. Translated, it gives CASSLAGQGHTEAFF. The rearrangement uses TRBV7-6 and TRBJ1-1, with 10 bases identical to TRBD1. This CDR3 is built from 15 residues. Trimming removed 0 bases from V and 3 bases from J; junction bases left unmatched: 1. Per germline, CDR1 SGHVS and CDR2 FNYEAQ.